Below, 8 T cell receptor beta chains from the same sample are listed, as sequenced in a study of T cell repertoires in cytomegalovirus infection. Their antigens remain unidentified. TCRdb recomputed calls from the reads with MiXCR, one row per CDR3 protein. The sample consists of approximately 73,000 distinct CDR3 sequences, roughly 40% of them appearing once. The sample consisted of CD8+ T cells from cultured PBMCs, taken from culture after CMV antigen stimulation. The receptor set was obtained from a human donor in good health (CMV status not recorded). Some clones in this sample may be carry-over from other donors' samples.

This sequence joins TRBV29-1 and TRBJ2-1; 8 nucleotides line up with TRBD2. The germline V gene has CDR1 SQVTM and CDR2 ANQGSEA. This CDR3 is built from 17 residues. V shed 2 bases, J shed 2 bases, and the junction held 11 bases outside the gene matches. The CDR3 here is CSVEWREAARAYNEQFF. CDR3 coding DNA: TGCAGCGTTGAATGGCGGGAGGCTGCAAGGGCCTACAATGAGCAGTTCTTC.

This clonotype was seen only once. The rearrangement joins TRBV5-4 to TRBJ2-3; the D call may be TRBD1 or TRBD2 (5 bases each). V lost 5 bases, J lost 1 base, and 32 bases lay in between. The CDR3 extends over 21 amino acids. Germline loops: CDR1 SGHNT, CDR2 YYREEE (reference sequence). CDR3 loop: CASSLDQQGAYTTTRTDTQYF. CDR3 bases: TGTGCCAGCAGTCTCGACCAGCAGGGAGCCTACACGACGACCCGCACAGATACGCAGTATTTT.

This clonotype was observed a single time. The rearrangement uses TRBV29-1 and TRBJ1-1, with D perhaps TRBD1 (5 bases). Germline CDR1 SQVTM, CDR2 ANQGSEA. This CDR3 is built from 15 residues. V lost 2 bases and J 4 bases, leaving 17 bases between the germline ends. CDR3 protein: CSVESKGLRGTEAFF. CDR3 DNA sequence: TGCAGCGTTGAATCGAAGGGGCTTAGGGGCACTGAAGCTTTCTTT. Drawing the rest from reference TRBV29-1 and TRBJ1-1, the complete variable domain is SAVISQKPSRDICQRGTSLTIQCQVDSQVTMMFWYRQQPGQSLTLIATANQGSEATYESGFVIDKFPISRPNLTFSTLTVSNMSPEDSSIYLCSVESKGLRGTEAFFGQGTRLTVV.

The rearrangement links TRBV7-6 to TRBJ1-1; D may be TRBD1 (5 bases). Germline V gene data show CDR1 as SGHVS and CDR2 as FNYEAQ. Trimming pared 3 bases from V and 0 bases from J, leaving 14 bases between. The CDR3 sequence is 16 residues long. This CDR3 is CASSFWGDYLNTEAFF. CDR3 nucleotides: TGTGCCAGCAGCTTTTGGGGGGACTACCTGAACACTGAAGCTTTCTTT.

This rearrangement joins TRBV7-8 to TRBJ1-3; unclear D gene. CDR3 length equals 13 residues. Germline V lookup: CDR1 SGHVS, CDR2 FQNEAQ. V was trimmed by 8 bases and J by 6 bases, leaving 14 bases between them. The CDR3 loop is CASFDPLENTIYF. DNA of the CDR3: TGTGCCAGCTTCGACCCGCTGGAAAACACCATATATTTT. Together with reference TRBV7-8 and TRBJ1-3, the CDR3 gives the full variable domain: GAGVSQSPRYKVAKRGQDVALRCDPISGHVSLFWYQQALGQGPEFLTYFQNEAQLDKSGLPSDRFFAERPEGSVSTLKIQRTQQEDSAVYLCASFDPLENTIYFGEGSWLTVV.

The chain links TRBV12-5 to TRBJ2-7; a weak D match, TRBD1 (6 bases). The CDR3 is made up of 14 amino acids. From germline, CDR1 is LGHNT and CDR2 FRNRAP. V lost 6 bases, J lost 5 bases, and 17 bases lay in between. The CDR3 protein is CASGHPDQGHEQYF. DNA of the CDR3: TGTGCTAGTGGCCATCCGGATCAGGGGCACGAGCAGTACTTC.

The chain carries TRBV6-2 or TRBV6-3 and TRBJ1-4; TRBD1 might be the D (6 bases). Germline CDR1 reads MNHEY; CDR2 reads SVGEGT. Trimming left V 2 bases short and J 7 bases short, with 14 bases between. The CDR3 runs to 15 residues. CDR3: CASSYLRGWSEKLFF. The CDR3 DNA sequence: TGTGCCAGCAGTTACCTCAGGGGATGGAGTGAAAAACTGTTTTTT.

CDR3 region: CASTLGYFEQFF. The CDR3 DNA sequence: TGTGCCAGCACCCTAGGGTATTTCGAGCAGTTCTTC. The J gene is TRBJ2-1, the V gene TRBV6-8; D gene ambiguous. The CDR3 has 12 amino acids. Germline V gene data show CDR1 as MNHGY and CDR2 as SAAAGT. Trimming left V 7 bases short and J 10 bases short, with 14 bases between.